This T cell receptor (beta chain) was retrieved from a study of response to subunit inactivated influenza vaccine. Via MiXCR, TCRdb re-called the RT-PCR reads, giving one row per CDR3 protein. This table has 500,000 to 600,000 distinct CDR3 sequences, 10% to 15% appearing once. Study-level points and caveats: T cells newly recruited by each seasonal influenza vaccination are few, the authors suggested.

The V gene's germline CDR1 is SGHRS and CDR2 YFSETQ. This CDR3 is built from 15 residues. Trimming pared 0 bases from V and 4 bases from J, leaving 11 bases between. On this clonotype itself: Its cognate antigen is unknown.

The V call is TRBV5-1, the J call TRBJ2-1, with D perhaps TRBD1 or TRBD2 (6 bases each). The TCR comes from a man in his forties or fifties who received an inactivated influenza vaccine. Sequenced here: PBMCs from blood, sampled roughly 47 days after vaccination. The DNA for the CDR3 is TGCGCCAGCAGCTTGGAAACGGGGGCTTACAATGAGCAGTTCTTC. Translated: CASSLETGAYNEQFF. The whole variable domain, filled in from reference TRBV5-1 and TRBJ2-1, reads KAGVTQTPRYLIKTRGQQVTLSCSPISGHRSVSWYQQTPGQGLQFLFEYFSETQRNKGNFPGRFSGRQFSNSRSEMNVSTLELGDSALYLCASSLETGAYNEQFFGPGTRLTVL.